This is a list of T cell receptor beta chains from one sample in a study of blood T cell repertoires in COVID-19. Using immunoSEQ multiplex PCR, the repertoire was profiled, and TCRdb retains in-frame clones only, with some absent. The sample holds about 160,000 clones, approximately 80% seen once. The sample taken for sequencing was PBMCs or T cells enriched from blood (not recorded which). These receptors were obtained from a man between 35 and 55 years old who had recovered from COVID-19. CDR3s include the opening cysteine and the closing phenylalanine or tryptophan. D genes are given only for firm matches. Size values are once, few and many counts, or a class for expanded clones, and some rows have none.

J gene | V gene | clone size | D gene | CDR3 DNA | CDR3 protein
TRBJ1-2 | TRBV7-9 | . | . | TGTGCCAGCAGCTTCCAGGAGGGGACCTTCTATGGCTACACCTTC | CASSFQEGTFYGYTF
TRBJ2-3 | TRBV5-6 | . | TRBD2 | TGTGCCAGCAGCTTAGCTAGCGGGGGGGCCGCAGGCACAGATACGCAGTATTTT | CASSLASGGAAGTDTQYF
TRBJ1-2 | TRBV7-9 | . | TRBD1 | TGTGCCAGCAGCTCGGCCGACAGGGTAACTAACTATGGCTACACCTTC | CASSSADRVTNYGYTF
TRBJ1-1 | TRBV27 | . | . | TGTGCCAGCAGGGACCCCCCGGGATTGGACACTGAAGCTTTCTTT | CASRDPPGLDTEAFF
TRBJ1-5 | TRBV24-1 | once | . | TGTGCCACCAGTGACTCGCGACAAGGCGATCAGCCCCAGCATTTT | CATSDSRQGDQPQHF
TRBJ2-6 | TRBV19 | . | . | TGTGCCAGTAGTAGGCAAAGTTACGGGGCCAACGTCCTGACTTTC | CASSRQSYGANVLTF
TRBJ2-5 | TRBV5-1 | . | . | TGCGCCAGCAGCCCCCGAGGCGCCCCAAACCAAGAGACCCAGTACTTC | CASSPRGAPNQETQYF
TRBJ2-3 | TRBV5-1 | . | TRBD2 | TGCGCCAGCAACCTCCGACAAGCGGGGGGGCCAGATACGCAGTATTTT | CASNLRQAGGPDTQYF
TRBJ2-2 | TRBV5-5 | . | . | TGTGCCAGCAGCTTGGGTAGGGCGTCGGGACATCGCACCGGGGAGCTGTTTTTT | CASSLGRASGHRTGELFF
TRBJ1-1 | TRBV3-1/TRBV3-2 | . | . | TGTGCCAGCAGCCGGTCAGGGGTAGGAACTGAAGCTTTCTTT | CASSRSGVGTEAFF
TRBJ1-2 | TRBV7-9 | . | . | TGTGCCAGCAGCTTAGAGGGGGTCCCCTATGGCTACACCTTC | CASSLEGVPYGYTF
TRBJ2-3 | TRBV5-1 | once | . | TGCGCCAGCAGCTCCGGGACACTGGGTGATACGCAGTATTTT | CASSSGTLGDTQYF
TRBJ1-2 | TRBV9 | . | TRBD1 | TGTGCCAGCAGCGTAGGTTCGGGGACAGGGGTCTATGGCTACACCTTC | CASSVGSGTGVYGYTF
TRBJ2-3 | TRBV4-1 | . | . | TGCGCCAGCAGCCAACCGACTACCGCGGATACGCAGTATTTT | CASSQPTTADTQYF
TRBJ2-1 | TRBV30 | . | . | TGTGCCTGGAGTCCCCGGGGGAATGAGCAGTTCTTC | CAWSPRGNEQFF
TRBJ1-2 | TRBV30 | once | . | TGTGCCTGGGCGGGGGGCGCCTATGGCTACACCTTC | CAWAGGAYGYTF
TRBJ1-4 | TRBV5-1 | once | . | TGCGCCAGCAGCCCGGGGGCTAATGAAAAACTGTTTTTT | CASSPGANEKLFF
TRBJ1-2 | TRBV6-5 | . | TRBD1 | TGTGCCAGCAGTTCTCCGGGACAGGGGCTTGGGGGTGGCTACACCTTC | CASSSPGQGLGGGYTF
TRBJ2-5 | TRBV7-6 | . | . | TGTGCCAGCAGCTTAGGTGTGAACAAAGAGACCCAGTACTTC | CASSLGVNKETQYF
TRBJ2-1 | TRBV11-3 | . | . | TGTGCCAGCAGCCCCCCCGGGGTTGATCAAGAGCAGTTCTTC | CASSPPGVDQEQFF
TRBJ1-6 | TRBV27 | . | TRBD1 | TGTGCCAGCAGTCCATATCCGGGACAGGGGAATTCACCCCTCCACTTT | CASSPYPGQGNSPLHF
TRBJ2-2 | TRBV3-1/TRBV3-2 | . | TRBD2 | TGTGCCAGCAGCCCCCTGGGCGGGGGGGCCGGGGAGCTGTTTTTT | CASSPLGGGAGELFF
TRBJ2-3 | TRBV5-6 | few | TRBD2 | TGTGCCAGCAGTTGGCGGGGGAGAGTCACAGATACGCAGTATTTT | CASSWRGRVTDTQYF
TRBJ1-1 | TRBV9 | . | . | TGTGCCAGCAGCGCGAACAGGGAGGGTGAAGCTTTCTTT | CASSANREGEAFF
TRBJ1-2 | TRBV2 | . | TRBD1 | TGTGCCAGCAGGGGACAGAGCTATGGCTACACCTTC | CASRGQSYGYTF
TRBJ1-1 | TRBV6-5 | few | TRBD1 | TGTGCCAGCAGTTCGACAGGGGCAATGAACACTGAAGCTTTCTTT | CASSSTGAMNTEAFF